This entry features one T cell receptor (beta chain) sequence. What it binds is not known. Germline-derived CDR1 and CDR2 are MNHNS and SASEGT. The germline V and J ends were trimmed by 2 bases and 2 bases, with 10 bases remaining between them. This CDR3 is built from 16 residues. A multiplex PCR was run with 60 Vbeta primers and 13 Jbeta primers. The protocol was immunoSEQ multiplex PCR, while the TCRdb copy is restricted to in-frame clones and leaves out a portion. Found here are around 100,000 clones, approximately 76% of them singletons; the top ten hold around 4%. The sample originates from a study of cytomegalovirus exposure and HLA in healthy donors. Study results and caveats: Cytomegalovirus status was reportedly diagnosed by the classifier with high specificity and sensitivity. HLA alleles were associated with fewer than 20,000 TCR beta sequences in a later analysis at 0.05 false discovery rate.

The specimen sequenced was PBMCs. The clonotype originates from a middle-aged man in good health and CMV-seronegative. The chain carries TRBV6-1 and TRBJ1-6; D perhaps matches TRBD1 (5 bases). Written as DNA, the CDR3 is TGTGCCAGCAGTGAAAGGCAGGGCCCCTATAATTCACCCCTCCACTTT. This sequence encodes CASSERQGPYNSPLHF.